The 8 T cell receptor beta chains given below trace back to one sample, sequenced in a study of human thymus T cells. TCRdb keeps only in-frame clones here, not all; method: immunoSEQ multiplex PCR. Altogether about 78,000 clones are present, 95% to 98% being singletons, with the ten largest covering 0.031%. The study used thymus tissue resected during corrective heart surgery. The material sequenced was thymus tissue. The origin of the receptors is a boy under two years old with a congenital heart defect but otherwise immunologically healthy.

V and J are TRBV7-3 and TRBJ2-2, with TRBD1 matching 10 bases. The junction had 7 bases not matched to a gene; V was cut back by 5 bases and J by 4 bases. This CDR3 is built from 16 residues. Germline CDR1 reads SGHTA; CDR2 reads FQGTGA. For the CDR3, the DNA is TGTGCCAGCAGCCTCCGACAGGGGGCGGGCACCGGGGAGCTGTTTTTT. Its translation: CASSLRQGAGTGELFF.

CDR3 sequence: CAISESWDRRGYSNQPQHF. The DNA for the CDR3 is TGTGCCATCAGTGAGTCGTGGGACAGGAGGGGATATAGCAATCAGCCCCAGCATTTT. The chain employs TRBV10-3 and TRBJ1-5; 8 bases fit TRBD1. V lost 0 bases to trimming and J lost 0 bases; unmatched junction nucleotides: 10. CDR1 and CDR2 from the germline V gene are ENHRY and SYGVKD. The CDR3 has 19 amino acids.

V is TRBV10-3 and J is TRBJ1-5, with 7 bases identical to TRBD1. The V gene end was trimmed by 2 bases and the J gene end by 6 bases; junction bases not matched to a gene: 22. This CDR3 spans 20 amino acids. Germline lookup yields CDR1 ENHRY and CDR2 SYGVKD. Written as DNA, the CDR3 is TGTGCCATCAGTGAGACGGCGGATAGAGGGGGCGCTGGGACGGGTCAGCCCCAGCATTTT. This sequence encodes CAISETADRGGAGTGQPQHF.

This chain uses TRBV28 with TRBJ1-5; the match to TRBD1 covers 10 bases. The germline V gene has CDR1 MDHEN and CDR2 SYDVKM. V shed 2 bases, J shed 1 base, and the junction held 17 bases outside the gene matches. This CDR3 has 21 amino acids. This CDR3 reads CASSLTKPRQGAGESNQPQHF. The CDR3 DNA is TGTGCCAGCAGTTTAACCAAACCACGACAGGGGGCGGGTGAGAGCAATCAGCCCCAGCATTTT.

The chain couples TRBV29-1 to TRBJ1-5; D gene unclear. The CDR3 covers 14 residues. CDR1 and CDR2 (germline): SQVTM, ANQGSEA. The ends were cut back, 4 bases at V and 2 bases at J, with 12 bases in the middle. The CDR3: CSVGVGIGNQPQHF. The CDR3 DNA reads as TGCAGCGTTGGGGTAGGGATCGGCAATCAGCCCCAGCATTTT.

The CDR3: CASSEAAGEGSYGYTF. CDR3 DNA: TGTGCCAGCAGTGAAGCTGCGGGGGAGGGTAGCTATGGCTACACCTTC. The chain uses TRBV2 and TRBJ1-2, with D possibly TRBD1 on 5 matching bases. Germline-derived CDR1 and CDR2 are SNHLY and FYNNEI. Trimming took off 0 bases at V and 4 bases at J, with 15 bases between the two ends. The CDR3 totals 16 residues.

CDR3 residues: CASSLDGTVTGELFF. Written as DNA, the CDR3 is TGTGCCAGCAGCTTAGATGGGACAGTCACCGGGGAGCTGTTTTTT. This chain joins TRBV7-2 and TRBJ2-2, with 7 bases lining up with TRBD1. Per the germline V gene, CDR1 is SGHTA and CDR2 is FQGNSA. The CDR3 is 15 residues long. The J segment lost 4 bases and the V segment lost 1 base, leaving 3 bases of the junction unmatched.

The rearrangement joins TRBV4-1 to TRBJ1-1; 7 bases are a match to TRBD1. The CDR3 totals 15 residues. After removal of 4 bases from V and 1 base from J, the junction contained 6 bases not matched to a gene. CDR1 MGHRA and CDR2 YSYEKL come from the germline V gene. The CDR3 DNA is TGCGCCAGCAGCCCACAGGGGAGGGGGAACACTGAAGCTTTCTTT. This encodes CASSPQGRGNTEAFF.